This TCR beta chain is from a study of OX40 agonist ivuxolimab in advanced cancers. Across the whole study: Patients in the trial were receiving intravenous ivuxolimab every 2 weeks, at doses of 0.01 to 10 mg/kg. Three patients showed partial responses: one hepatocellular carcinoma and two cutaneous melanoma cases.

Unmatched junction bases numbered 4, after V lost 3 bases and J lost 8 bases. The CDR3 has 15 residues. From germline, CDR1 is SGHRS and CDR2 YFSETQ. Method: immunoSEQ multiplex PCR; TCRdb's copy keeps in-frame clones and lacks some. Found here are roughly 64,000 clones, about 80% of them singletons; the top ten hold approximately 2%. For this clone: The target antigen is unknown.

Blood draws occurred at baseline, cycle 4 day 1, and cycle 7 day 1. Study findings and constraints: Nonresponders, in some cases, also had low normalized T-cell clonal expansion.

V gene TRBV5-1 combines with J gene TRBJ2-2, with 13 bases lining up with TRBD2. The source material was CD4+ or CD8+ T cells sorted from blood, sampled in a trial of the OX40 agonist ivuxolimab. The receptor comes from an adult with an advanced solid tumor such as melanoma, head and neck, liver or kidney cancer. The CDR3 spells CASSSGLAGEGELFF. CDR3 coding DNA: TGCGCCAGCAGCTCCGGACTAGCGGGAGAGGGGGAGCTGTTTTTT.